This T cell receptor (beta chain) was profiled in a study of blood T cells in healthy people across ages. General study findings and limits: The recorded TCR beta diversity per million T cells decreased in a roughly linear manner with age. Long-lived donors exceeded aged donors in naive CD4+ cells and diversity.

This clonotype was seen more than once but under ten times. The antigen is not known. Sample-barcoded 5' priming and a J-beta primer mix drove a second PCR of about 6 to 12 cycles. TCRdb passed the 5' RACE reads through MiXCR, listing each CDR3 protein once. The sample has around 1,000,000 distinct CDR3 sequences, 35% to 40% seen once; the top ten hold around 13%. This CDR3 contains 12 residues. The germline gives CDR1 SQVTM, CDR2 ANQGSEA. V lost 6 bases, J lost 4 bases, and 12 bases lay in between. The receptor was derived from a young man in good health. The chain has TRBV29-1 and TRBJ1-2, with D unresolved. The specimen was blood. The CDR3 sequence is CSVADITYGYTF. The CDR3 nucleotides are TGCAGCGTCGCCGACATCACCTATGGCTACACCTTC.